The source of this T cell receptor (beta chain) is a study of shared clonotypes between healthy human individuals. Points on this clone: Antigen specificity is unknown.

Across several immunoSEQ plates, the genomic DNA of each subset was split evenly. Some clones are missing from TCRdb's copy, which holds only in-frame ones; the method was immunoSEQ multiplex PCR. The sample holds hundreds of thousands of clones; less than 80% are singletons and the top ten take more than 1.5%. The CDR3 sequence is 16 residues long. V lost 3 bases and J 1 base, leaving 13 bases between the germline ends. CDR1 is SGDLS, CDR2 YYNGEE, per germline. Broader study findings: Blood was the only sampled material, and tissue repertoires likely differ.

The TCR comes from a woman aged 25 to 45 in good health. The chain combines TRBV9 with TRBJ2-2, with D perhaps given as TRBD1 or TRBD2 (5 bases each). What was sequenced was memory CD4+ T cells sorted from blood. The subset denotes: CD45RA-negative fraction. The CDR3 bases are TGTGCCAGCAGCGCCGCCGGGACGCTGAACACCGGGGAGCTGTTTTTT. Translating it yields CASSAAGTLNTGELFF.